This entry features one TCR beta chain sequence. As originally analysed: By means of reference gene primer amplification, nucleated cell counts were estimated. Produced via immunoSEQ multiplex PCR; TCRdb's table is partial and in-frame only. The DNA was the basis for D and trimming; V, J and clone size are from that table. The data hold about 310,000 clones, with approximately 81% observed a single time. Trimming removed 6 bases from V and 6 bases from J, with 14 bases in between. The CDR3 length is 13 residues. Germline CDR1 reads SGHAT; CDR2 reads FQNNGV. This sample stems from a study of blood T cell repertoires in COVID-19. Those designated as exposed participants met a COVID-19 case within 2 weeks before study entry.

This chain links TRBV11-2 with TRBJ1-2; possibly TRBD1 for D (6 bases). The sequencing input was PBMCs or T cells enriched from blood (not recorded which). This clonotype was obtained from a woman aged 25 to 39 who had been exposed to COVID-19. This CDR3 is CASSQIQGDGYTF. The CDR3 bases are TGTGCCAGCAGTCAGATACAGGGAGATGGCTACACCTTC.